This is a list of T cell receptor beta chains from one sample in a study of blood T cells in healthy people across ages. TCRdb processed the 5' RACE reads anew with MiXCR; each CDR3 protein has one entry. The data show about 800,000 distinct CDR3 sequences, more than 20% seen once. The same sample was also studied in work on T cells of mothers and their children.

Sequenced input: blood. All receptors come from a boy between 10 and 17 years old in good health. CDR3s include the opening cysteine and the closing phenylalanine or tryptophan. Each record gives: J gene, V gene, clone size, D gene, CDR3 DNA, CDR3 protein. A D gene is named only where the DNA matches it firmly. For some rows the clone size is stated as once, few or many, or as a class when expanded; others skip it.

j_call: TRBJ2-1
v_call: TRBV6-2/TRBV6-3
clone_size: once
d_call: -
cdr3_nt: TGTGCCAGCACTTTAACAGAGTACAATGAGCAGTTCTTC
cdr3_aa: CASTLTEYNEQFF

j_call: TRBJ2-5
v_call: TRBV7-8
clone_size: few
d_call: -
cdr3_nt: TGTGCCAGCAGCTTAGACGCGACGTCGGAGACCCAGTACTTC
cdr3_aa: CASSLDATSETQYF

j_call: TRBJ2-6
v_call: TRBV14
clone_size: -
d_call: TRBD1
cdr3_nt: TGTGCCAGCAGCCAGGAAACAGGGGCGGCCCGGATATCTGGGGCCAACGTCCTGACTTTC
cdr3_aa: CASSQETGAARISGANVLTF

j_call: TRBJ2-2
v_call: TRBV10-3
clone_size: -
d_call: -
cdr3_nt: TGTGCCATCAGTGGGACCGGGGAGCTGTTTTTT
cdr3_aa: CAISGTGELFF

j_call: TRBJ2-1
v_call: TRBV27
clone_size: -
d_call: -
cdr3_nt: TGTGCCAGCAGTTTAGGTTGGGGCCCCCTCTCCTACAATGAGCAGTTCTTC
cdr3_aa: CASSLGWGPLSYNEQFF

j_call: TRBJ1-2
v_call: TRBV19
clone_size: -
d_call: TRBD1
cdr3_nt: TGTGCCAGTAGTACTCTACCCGGGACAGGGAACTATGGCTACACCTTC
cdr3_aa: CASSTLPGTGNYGYTF

j_call: TRBJ2-1
v_call: TRBV12-3/TRBV12-4
clone_size: few
d_call: -
cdr3_nt: TGTGCCAGCAGCCTCCGGGACAATCAGCAGTTCTTC
cdr3_aa: CASSLRDNQQFF

j_call: TRBJ2-5
v_call: TRBV5-4
clone_size: many
d_call: TRBD1
cdr3_nt: TGTGCCAGCAGCTCGGGACAGCAAGAGACCCAGTACTTC
cdr3_aa: CASSSGQQETQYF

j_call: TRBJ2-1
v_call: TRBV19
clone_size: -
d_call: -
cdr3_nt: TGTGCCAGTAGTATGTTGGGGGCCCCCGCGGATGAGCAGTTCTTC
cdr3_aa: CASSMLGAPADEQFF

j_call: TRBJ2-1
v_call: TRBV13
clone_size: -
d_call: TRBD2
cdr3_nt: TGTGCCAGCAGCTTAGGGCGGGAGTGGTACAATGAGCAGTTCTTC
cdr3_aa: CASSLGREWYNEQFF

j_call: TRBJ2-1
v_call: TRBV3-1
clone_size: few
d_call: TRBD2
cdr3_nt: TGTGCCAGCAGCTCTAGCGGGACTCTGTTCTTC
cdr3_aa: CASSSSGTLFF

j_call: TRBJ2-7
v_call: TRBV18
clone_size: -
d_call: TRBD1
cdr3_nt: TGTGCCAGCTCACCGATCGGGGACAGCTCCTACGAGCAGTACTTC
cdr3_aa: CASSPIGDSSYEQYF

j_call: TRBJ2-3
v_call: TRBV11-2
clone_size: few
d_call: -
cdr3_nt: TGTGCCAGCAGCTCAACCGGGAGCAAATACACAGATACGCAGTATTTT
cdr3_aa: CASSSTGSKYTDTQYF

j_call: TRBJ2-5
v_call: TRBV29-1
clone_size: few
d_call: TRBD1
cdr3_nt: TGCAGCACTAGACAGGGTCAAGAGACCCAGTACTTC
cdr3_aa: CSTRQGQETQYF

j_call: TRBJ2-7
v_call: TRBV30
clone_size: -
d_call: TRBD1
cdr3_nt: TGTGCCTGGAGCCTAGGACAGGGAGACTCCTACGAGCAGTACTTC
cdr3_aa: CAWSLGQGDSYEQYF

j_call: TRBJ2-5
v_call: TRBV29-1
clone_size: few
d_call: -
cdr3_nt: TGCAGCGTTGATGGGGAACCATCTGACTGGGAGGAGGAGACCCAGTACTTC
cdr3_aa: CSVDGEPSDWEEETQYF

j_call: TRBJ2-1
v_call: TRBV12-3/TRBV12-4
clone_size: -
d_call: -
cdr3_nt: TGTGCCAGCAGTTTCGTCAATGAGCAGTTCTTC
cdr3_aa: CASSFVNEQFF

j_call: TRBJ2-4
v_call: TRBV10-3
clone_size: many
d_call: TRBD1
cdr3_nt: TGTGCCACCTCCCTAGACAGGGTGAAAAACATTCAGTACTTC
cdr3_aa: CATSLDRVKNIQYF

j_call: TRBJ2-1
v_call: TRBV12-3/TRBV12-4
clone_size: -
d_call: TRBD2
cdr3_nt: TGTGCCACCGCCCTGGGCGGGAGCTCCTACAATGAGCAGTTCTTC
cdr3_aa: CATALGGSSYNEQFF

j_call: TRBJ2-7
v_call: TRBV27
clone_size: -
d_call: TRBD1
cdr3_nt: TGTGCCAGCAGTTTACGAGGGGGCGCCTGGTACGAGCAGTACTTC
cdr3_aa: CASSLRGGAWYEQYF

j_call: TRBJ2-3
v_call: TRBV5-1
clone_size: few
d_call: -
cdr3_nt: TGCGCCAGCAGCTTGGGAGTGCAGGGAGGCACAGATACGCAGTATTTT
cdr3_aa: CASSLGVQGGTDTQYF

j_call: TRBJ2-3
v_call: TRBV13
clone_size: few
d_call: TRBD2
cdr3_nt: TGTGCCAGCAGCCTAGGGTCTAGCGGGGGGGCTAGAGATACGCAGTATTTT
cdr3_aa: CASSLGSSGGARDTQYF

j_call: TRBJ2-7
v_call: TRBV6-6
clone_size: -
d_call: -
cdr3_nt: TGTGCCAGCAGTTTGGTAGGATCTTTCGACGAGCAGTACTTC
cdr3_aa: CASSLVGSFDEQYF

j_call: TRBJ2-1
v_call: TRBV7-2
clone_size: few
d_call: TRBD2
cdr3_nt: TGTGCCAGCAGCCGTATGGGGCCTAGCGGGGGTAATGAGCAGTTCTTC
cdr3_aa: CASSRMGPSGGNEQFF